The T cell receptor (beta chain) described here comes from a study of beta chain features in type 1 diabetes. In the study overall: Examination of sorted cells across all samples involved approximately 100,000,000 cells. Study results and limitations: Shorter TCRB CDR3s, moderately but significantly so, were found in Type 1 diabetes patients in all four CD4+ subsets. TCRB rearrangement may or may not be influenced by HLA type; here this remained unresolved. Because the template was cDNA, high-expressing cells might be over-represented.

Investigators reverse transcribed all isolated RNA, so they sequenced expressed TCRB transcripts. TCRdb's table, derived via immunoSEQ multiplex PCR, lists solely in-frame clones and lacks some. The sample shows fewer than 900,000 clones, under 20% of them seen only once. This clone showed up just a few times. What it binds is unknown. The sequence was collected from a woman aged 18-29 years in good health. The specimen was naive CD4+ T cells from blood.

CDR3 region: CASSPGQGWKYEQYF. The CDR3 DNA reads TGTGCCAGCAGTCCCGGACAGGGGTGGAAGTACGAGCAGTACTTC. V usage is TRBV5-6 and J usage is TRBJ2-7; TRBD1 aligns across 9 bases. V lost 5 bases, J lost 4 bases, and 10 bases stayed unmatched. Germline values: CDR1 SGHDT, CDR2 YYEEEE. The CDR3 contains 15 residues. The full variable domain, with the rest looked up from reference TRBV5-6 and TRBJ2-7, is DAGVTQSPTHLIKTRGQQVTLRCSPKSGHDTVSWYQQALGQGPQFIFQYYEEEERQRGNFPDRFSGHQFPNYSSELNVNALLLGDSALYLCASSPGQGWKYEQYFGPGTRLTVT.